The rows below give T cell receptor beta chains drawn from one sample of a study of blood T cell repertoires in COVID-19. TCRdb keeps only in-frame clones here, not all; method: immunoSEQ multiplex PCR. The table lists a few hundred thousand clones, 80% to 90% of them singletons. Sample: PBMCs or T cells enriched from blood (not recorded which). All receptors derive from a man younger than 40 who had recovered from COVID-19. Both conserved end residues are part of each CDR3. The order of the fields is CDR3 protein, J gene, V gene.

cdr3_aa: CASSSLSGRGLGEAFF
j_call: TRBJ1-1
v_call: TRBV27

cdr3_aa: CASSQDLARGAYEQYF
j_call: TRBJ2-7
v_call: TRBV3-1/TRBV3-2

cdr3_aa: CASSPEGQKNIQYF
j_call: TRBJ2-4
v_call: TRBV4-1

cdr3_aa: CASSIAFSGNVPQHF
j_call: TRBJ1-5
v_call: TRBV19

cdr3_aa: CASSDIQGRGYNEQFF
j_call: TRBJ2-1
v_call: TRBV2

cdr3_aa: CASSPHTGEYEQYF
j_call: TRBJ2-7
v_call: TRBV18

cdr3_aa: CASSRDRVRTEAFF
j_call: TRBJ1-1
v_call: TRBV7-2

cdr3_aa: CASSRKSTGWTDTQYF
j_call: TRBJ2-3
v_call: TRBV14

cdr3_aa: CASSSGQIAKNIQYF
j_call: TRBJ2-4
v_call: TRBV6-5

cdr3_aa: CASSSSGYTNTGELFF
j_call: TRBJ2-2
v_call: TRBV7-3

cdr3_aa: CASSPRDRNTEAFF
j_call: TRBJ1-1
v_call: TRBV28

cdr3_aa: CASSQPGLAKNIQYF
j_call: TRBJ2-4
v_call: TRBV3-1/TRBV3-2

cdr3_aa: CASSQAGRGSPLHF
j_call: TRBJ1-6
v_call: TRBV3-1/TRBV3-2

cdr3_aa: CASSYFRDRGLWAEAFF
j_call: TRBJ1-1
v_call: TRBV6-2/TRBV6-3

cdr3_aa: CASSLFPVRSETQYF
j_call: TRBJ2-5
v_call: TRBV7-3

cdr3_aa: CASSKRGDRVASEQFF
j_call: TRBJ2-1
v_call: TRBV19

cdr3_aa: CASSLGQGALNSPLHF
j_call: TRBJ1-6
v_call: TRBV5-1

cdr3_aa: CASSLFAGTEAFF
j_call: TRBJ1-1
v_call: TRBV11-3

cdr3_aa: CAIRDSQETQYF
j_call: TRBJ2-5
v_call: TRBV10-3

cdr3_aa: CASSQEETGPYNEQFF
j_call: TRBJ2-1
v_call: TRBV4-2

cdr3_aa: CASSLFRDRGNTEAFF
j_call: TRBJ1-1
v_call: TRBV5-4

cdr3_aa: CASSQEQGNQPQHF
j_call: TRBJ1-5
v_call: TRBV4-2

cdr3_aa: CASGSGVFGESNTEAFF
j_call: TRBJ1-1
v_call: TRBV28

cdr3_aa: CATSAQGALTGELFF
j_call: TRBJ2-2
v_call: TRBV15

cdr3_aa: CASSQDDSYGYTF
j_call: TRBJ1-2
v_call: TRBV4-3

cdr3_aa: CSILGGGVGTEAFF
j_call: TRBJ1-1
v_call: TRBV29-1

cdr3_aa: CASSLGGGNEQYF
j_call: TRBJ2-7
v_call: TRBV5-8

cdr3_aa: CASSLRGGTEKLFF
j_call: TRBJ1-4
v_call: TRBV7-9

cdr3_aa: CASSQGGGNYGYTF
j_call: TRBJ1-2
v_call: TRBV5-1

cdr3_aa: CASSHQGSDRDTEAFF
j_call: TRBJ1-1
v_call: TRBV5-1

cdr3_aa: CASSRPGGEAFF
j_call: TRBJ1-1
v_call: TRBV4-3

cdr3_aa: CATSRDILSSQPQHF
j_call: TRBJ1-5
v_call: TRBV15

cdr3_aa: CASSLSGGGEKLFF
j_call: TRBJ1-4
v_call: TRBV11-2

cdr3_aa: CASSELGTPAAGDTIYF
j_call: TRBJ1-3
v_call: TRBV2

cdr3_aa: CASSLETGTNEKLFF
j_call: TRBJ1-4
v_call: TRBV7-9

cdr3_aa: CAIRPGQYYGYTF
j_call: TRBJ1-2
v_call: TRBV10-3